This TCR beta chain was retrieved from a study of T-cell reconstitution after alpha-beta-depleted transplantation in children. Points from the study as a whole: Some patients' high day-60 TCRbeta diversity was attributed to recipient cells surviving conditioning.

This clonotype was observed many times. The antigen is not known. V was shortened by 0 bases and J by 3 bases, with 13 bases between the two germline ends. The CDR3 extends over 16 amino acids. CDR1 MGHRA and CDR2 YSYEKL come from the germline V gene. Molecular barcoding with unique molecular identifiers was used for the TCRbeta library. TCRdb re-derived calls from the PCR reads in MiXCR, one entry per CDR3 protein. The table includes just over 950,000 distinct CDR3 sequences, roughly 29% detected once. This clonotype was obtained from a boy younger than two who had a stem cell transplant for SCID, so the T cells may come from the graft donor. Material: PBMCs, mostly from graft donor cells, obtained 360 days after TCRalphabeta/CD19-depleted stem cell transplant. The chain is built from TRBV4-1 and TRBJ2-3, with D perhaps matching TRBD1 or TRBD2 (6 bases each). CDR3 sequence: CASSQDKGGGTDTQYF. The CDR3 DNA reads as TGCGCCAGCAGCCAAGATAAGGGGGGTGGGACAGATACGCAGTATTTT.